Listed below are T cell receptor beta chains from one sample, sequenced in a study of OX40 agonist ivuxolimab in advanced cancers. Generated by immunoSEQ multiplex PCR, the TCRdb table keeps only in-frame clones and is missing some. The sample holds roughly 90,000 clones, just over 90% seen once. Here the sequenced sample was CD4+ or CD8+ T cells sorted from blood, taken in a trial of the OX40 agonist ivuxolimab. The receptors come from an adult with an advanced solid tumor such as melanoma, head and neck, liver or kidney cancer. Each CDR3 is given with its conserved first and last residue. The D gene is left open where the match is weak. Clone size appears in some rows only: once, few, many, or a class for an expanded clone.

V gene,D gene,CDR3 length,J gene,clone size,CDR3 protein,CDR3 DNA
TRBV5-1,-,14,TRBJ2-5,-,CASSLAGVEETQYF,TGCGCCAGCAGCTTGGCCGGGGTAGAAGAGACCCAGTACTTC
TRBV29-1,TRBD1,13,TRBJ2-7,-,CSASDRGVYEQYF,TGCAGCGCTTCAGACAGGGGGGTCTACGAGCAGTACTTC
TRBV19,TRBD2,14,TRBJ2-2,few,CASRLAGGAGELFF,TGTGCCAGCCGACTAGCGGGAGGCGCCGGGGAGCTGTTTTTT
TRBV28,TRBD1,14,TRBJ1-4,-,CASNGDRVREKLFF,TGTGCCAGCAACGGAGACAGGGTTCGTGAAAAACTGTTTTTT
TRBV5-1,-,15,TRBJ1-2,-,CASSSSGSLEDGYTF,TGCGCCAGCAGCTCCTCGGGCAGCTTGGAGGATGGCTACACCTTC
TRBV25-1,TRBD1,14,TRBJ2-7,-,CASSEGTGLPEQYF,TGTGCCAGCAGTGAAGGGACAGGTCTTCCCGAGCAGTACTTC
TRBV29-1,TRBD2,13,TRBJ2-1,-,CSVRTSANNEQFF,TGCAGCGTTCGGACTAGCGCTAACAATGAGCAGTTCTTC
TRBV7-8,-,13,TRBJ2-3,-,CASSGLPTDTQYF,TGTGCCAGCAGTGGACTTCCCACAGATACGCAGTATTTT
TRBV7-3,TRBD2,17,TRBJ2-2,-,CASSKGPSGRGPGELFF,TGTGCCAGCAGCAAGGGTCCGAGCGGGAGGGGCCCCGGGGAGCTGTTTTTT
TRBV25-1,-,13,TRBJ2-7,once,CATESGVTYEQYF,TGTGCCACCGAGAGTGGGGTCACGTACGAGCAGTACTTC
TRBV7-2,-,13,TRBJ2-5,-,CASSRTGGETQYF,TGTGCCAGCAGCCGGACTGGGGGGGAGACCCAGTACTTC
TRBV6-5,-,15,TRBJ2-1,-,CASSPSGTSYNEQFF,TGTGCCAGCAGTCCCTCCGGGACTTCTTACAATGAGCAGTTCTTC
TRBV23-1,-,17,TRBJ2-7,-,CASSSSVAGSPSYEQYF,TGCGCCAGCAGTTCCTCAGTCGCCGGGAGTCCCTCCTACGAGCAGTACTTC
TRBV6-1,TRBD1,14,TRBJ2-7,-,CASRIPGQNLRQYF,TGTGCCAGCAGAATACCGGGACAGAACCTACGCCAGTACTTC
TRBV5-1,TRBD1,18,TRBJ2-7,-,CASSSSLADRASSYEQYF,TGCGCCAGCAGCTCCTCGTTAGCCGACAGGGCGAGCTCCTACGAGCAGTACTTC
TRBV9,-,14,TRBJ2-5,-,CASSVGGVQETQYF,TGTGCCAGCAGCGTAGGGGGCGTGCAAGAGACCCAGTACTTC
TRBV6-1,-,16,TRBJ2-7,-,CASSERRAGVPSEQYF,TGTGCCAGCAGTGAAAGGAGAGCTGGAGTGCCGTCCGAGCAGTACTTC
TRBV6-6,-,15,TRBJ2-7,-,CASSYSYQGTYEQYF,TGTGCCAGCAGTTACTCGTACCAGGGCACCTACGAGCAGTACTTC
TRBV7-9,TRBD2,13,TRBJ2-7,-,CASSTSGSREQYF,TGTGCCAGCAGCACTAGCGGGAGCCGCGAGCAGTACTTC
TRBV4-2,-,17,TRBJ2-7,-,CASSQDMGSAYPYEQYF,TGTGCCAGCAGCCAAGATATGGGTAGCGCATACCCTTACGAGCAGTACTTC
TRBV28,-,16,TRBJ1-2,-,CASSLGQGPARFGYTF,TGTGCCAGCAGTTTAGGGCAGGGGCCCGCACGTTTTGGCTACACCTTC
TRBV6-5,-,16,TRBJ2-1,-,CASSYLRGSSYNEQFF,TGTGCCAGCAGTTACCTTCGCGGTAGCTCCTACAATGAGCAGTTCTTC
TRBV6-5,-,15,TRBJ2-3,-,CASGGGLARTDTQYF,TGTGCCAGTGGGGGTGGGCTAGCGAGAACAGATACGCAGTATTTT
TRBV27,-,15,TRBJ1-4,-,CASSQSRVSNEKLFF,TGTGCCAGCAGTCAATCAAGGGTCTCTAATGAAAAACTGTTTTTT
TRBV10-3,-,15,TRBJ1-5,-,CAISESGRLGQPQHF,TGTGCCATCAGTGAGTCCGGCAGATTAGGTCAGCCCCAGCATTTT
TRBV27,-,11,TRBJ2-3,-,CASSLRDTQYF,TGTGCCAGCAGTTTAAGGGATACGCAGTATTTT
TRBV18,-,16,TRBJ2-1,-,CASSQTGPPRFNEQFF,TGTGCCAGCTCACAAACCGGGCCTCCCCGGTTTAATGAGCAGTTCTTC
TRBV2,-,14,TRBJ2-5,-,CASTEAGIRETQYF,TGTGCCAGCACCGAGGCGGGGATCAGGGAGACCCAGTACTTC
TRBV10-3,TRBD2,16,TRBJ2-5,-,CAISIGGGPGGETQYF,TGTGCCATCAGCATCGGGGGGGGTCCGGGCGGAGAGACCCAGTACTTC
TRBV15,-,15,TRBJ1-2,-,CATSRSPGQNYGYTF,TGTGCCACCAGCAGATCTCCGGGACAAAACTATGGCTACACCTTC
TRBV7-2,-,15,TRBJ2-5,-,CASSLGGGSRETQYF,TGTGCCAGCAGCTTAGGTGGGGGGTCTAGAGAGACCCAGTACTTC
TRBV27,TRBD1,16,TRBJ2-2,-,CASRDQGALSTGELFF,TGTGCCAGCCGAGACCAGGGGGCGCTGAGCACCGGGGAGCTGTTTTTT
TRBV28,-,15,TRBJ1-2,-,CASSSFGAGNYGYTF,TGTGCCAGCAGTTCGTTCGGGGCAGGGAACTATGGCTACACCTTC
TRBV19,-,16,TRBJ2-1,-,CASSTPGLINYNEQFF,TGTGCCAGTAGTACCCCGGGATTAATCAACTACAATGAGCAGTTCTTC
TRBV9,TRBD2,16,TRBJ2-1,-,CASSLSTSGQYNEQFF,TGTGCCAGCAGCCTTTCGACTAGCGGACAGTACAATGAGCAGTTCTTC
TRBV28,TRBD1,16,TRBJ1-1,-,CASRKLRTGVNTEAFF,TGTGCCAGCAGGAAACTCCGGACAGGCGTGAACACTGAAGCTTTCTTT
TRBV30,TRBD1,17,TRBJ1-5,-,CAWSVDRGFGSNQPQHF,TGTGCCTGGAGTGTCGACAGGGGGTTTGGTAGCAATCAGCCCCAGCATTTT